This T cell receptor beta chain originates from a study of blood T cell repertoires in COVID-19. Study in general: Samples representing acute and convalescent COVID-19 were sourced from the United States, Italy and Spain.

CDR3 size: 13 residues. V lost 4 bases, J lost 9 bases, and 15 bases lay in between. In the original analysis: Estimation of nucleated cell counts relied on the amplification of reference gene primers. The protocol was immunoSEQ multiplex PCR, while the TCRdb copy is restricted to in-frame clones and leaves out a portion. The D gene and trimming were derived from the DNA, and the V and J assignments and clone size from that table. The table has 140,000 or so clones, about 83% seen once. The V gene is TRBV12-3 or TRBV12-4, the J gene TRBJ1-2; maybe TRBD1 (6 bases). The sequence derives from a man aged 45-60 years with acute or convalescent COVID-19. The sequenced sample consisted of peripheral blood. The CDR3 region is CASSSDSLRSYTF. CDR3 DNA sequence: TGTGCCAGCAGTTCGGACAGTTTGAGGAGCTACACCTTC.